The clone carrying this T cell receptor (beta chain) was seen repeatedly, ten times or more. As yet, its antigen is unknown. Unique molecular identifiers were attached to individual cDNA molecules. A single record per CDR3 protein comes from TCRdb applying MiXCR to the 5' RACE reads. Of 50,000 to 65,000 distinct CDR3 sequences in the sample, approximately 9% were seen once. Trimming removed 4 bases from V and 9 bases from J; junction bases left unmatched: 9. The germline gives CDR1 SGHDT, CDR2 YYEEEE. CDR3 size: 14 residues. These data come from a study of early T cells in non-severe SARS-CoV-2 infection. At the level of the study: Bulk RNA isolated from unsorted whole blood underwent sequencing; chains were not paired. Study-level findings and limits: The study's VDJdb matching favored anti-spike CD8 responses and missed private and CD4 specificities.

Sequences were obtained from whole blood. This chain joins TRBV5-6 and TRBJ2-1; TRBD1 agrees at 8 bases. This sequence originates from an adult who was a healthcare worker with PCR-confirmed SARS-CoV-2 infection or an uninfected control (not recorded which). CDR3 DNA: TGTGCCAGCAGCCTGGGACAGGTCAGCGGTGAGCAGTTCTTC. Translating gives CASSLGQVSGEQFF.